Listed here are 2 T cell receptor beta chains from one sample, sequenced in a study of OX40 agonist ivuxolimab in advanced cancers. Clones were sequenced by immunoSEQ multiplex PCR, and TCRdb holds only the in-frame ones, with some missing. In the table there are 20,000 to 25,000 clones, under 90% of which are singletons. Sequencing used CD4+ or CD8+ T cells sorted from blood, obtained in a trial of the OX40 agonist ivuxolimab. All receptors come from an adult with an advanced solid tumor such as melanoma, head and neck, liver or kidney cancer.

The chain couples TRBV5-6 to TRBJ1-4; possibly TRBD1 for D (5 bases). The length of the CDR3 is 13 residues. Germline V gene sequence: CDR1 SGHDT, CDR2 YYEEEE. The germline V and J ends were trimmed by 5 bases and 3 bases, with 8 bases remaining between them. CDR3 DNA: TGTGCCAGCAGTCTGGGGGCTAATGAAAAACTGTTTTTT. It yields the protein CASSLGANEKLFF.

The rearrangement uses TRBV13 and TRBJ2-7, with 7 positions matching TRBD1. Germline V gives CDR1 PRHDT, CDR2 FYEKMQ (reference sequence). The V segment lost 4 bases and the J segment 3 bases; nucleotides outside the gene matches: 9. CDR3 length: 15 residues. CDR3 protein: CASSSTGEGDYEQYF. CDR3 sequence (DNA): TGTGCCAGCAGCTCAACAGGGGAAGGAGACTACGAGCAGTACTTC.